The clone carrying this TCR beta chain was detected once. Its antigen remains unknown. This entry belongs to a study of T-cell memory formation after mild COVID-19. Study-level points and caveats: Still unconfirmed is whether the second-wave clones peaking on day 37 recognized SARS-CoV-2. Mostly located in CM and EM were contracting CD4+ clones, with contracting CD8+ clones located in EMRA.

The CDR3 contains 13 residues. V lost 7 bases and J lost 1; bases outside the gene matches: 4. From germline, CDR1 is LGHNT and CDR2 FRNRAP. A single record per CDR3 protein comes from TCRdb applying MiXCR to the 5' RACE reads. The sample has about 450,000 distinct CDR3 sequences, 23% seen once. Sequenced input: PBMCs or a T cell subset sorted from them (not recorded which). This sequence originates from an adult woman who had mild COVID-19 (a few samples of this study predate the infection). Cell type and time point are not known. The V call is TRBV12-5, the J call TRBJ2-7; 7 bases are a match to TRBD2. This chain's CDR3 is CASARAGSYEQYF. CDR3 DNA sequence: TGTGCTAGTGCCCGAGCGGGATCCTACGAGCAGTACTTC.